This TCR beta chain was captured by sequencing in a study of T cells in Graves' hyperthyroidism and ophthalmopathy. Study-wide background: The initial diagnosis was the point when peripheral blood was collected, ahead of any treatment.

The ends lost 1 base at V and 5 bases at J; junction bases unmatched: 7. This CDR3 comprises 18 residues. Germline V gene data show CDR1 as MGHRA and CDR2 as YSYEKL. Template material for amplifying TCR beta CDR3 regions consisted of RNA transcripts. The HTBI primer set was used in a first-round RT-PCR of the TCR CDR3. TCRdb re-derived calls from the multiplex PCR reads in MiXCR, one entry per CDR3 protein. The data show around 700,000 distinct CDR3 sequences, 18% seen once. 9 to 10 ml fresh peripheral blood yielded the PBMCs. This clonotype has a handful of counts. The gene calls are TRBV4-1 and TRBJ2-5; 16 bases agree with TRBD2. The sequenced material came from blood. The receptor was derived from a woman aged 45-59 years with Graves' hyperthyroidism that later progressed to Graves' ophthalmopathy. The CDR3 bases are TGCGCCAGCAGCCAAGTGGGGACTAGCGGGGGGGCCAGGGAGACCCAGTACTTC. Translation gives CASSQVGTSGGARETQYF.